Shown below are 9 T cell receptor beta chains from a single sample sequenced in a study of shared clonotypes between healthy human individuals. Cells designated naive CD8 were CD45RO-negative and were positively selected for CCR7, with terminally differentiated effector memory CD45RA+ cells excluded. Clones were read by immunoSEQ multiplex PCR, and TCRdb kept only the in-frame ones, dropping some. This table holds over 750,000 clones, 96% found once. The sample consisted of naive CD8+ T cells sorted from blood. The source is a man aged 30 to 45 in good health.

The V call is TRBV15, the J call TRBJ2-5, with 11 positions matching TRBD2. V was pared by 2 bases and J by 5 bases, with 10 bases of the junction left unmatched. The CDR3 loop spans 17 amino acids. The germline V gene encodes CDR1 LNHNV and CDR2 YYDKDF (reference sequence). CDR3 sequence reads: CATSRSIAGGPGETQYF. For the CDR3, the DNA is TGTGCCACCAGCAGATCCATAGCGGGAGGGCCGGGGGAGACCCAGTACTTC.

The CDR3 here is CASSDVVYTDTQYF. CDR3 DNA sequence: TGTGCCAGCAGTGACGTGGTCTACACAGATACGCAGTATTTT. The chain recombines TRBV2 with TRBJ2-3; no clear D gene. Germline CDR1 and CDR2: SNHLY and FYNNEI. Deletions cut 3 bases from V and 2 bases from J, with 9 bases between. This CDR3 contains 14 residues.

CDR3 residues: CSRHYNEQFF. DNA of the CDR3: TGCAGTCGACATTACAATGAGCAGTTCTTC. This rearrangement joins TRBV20-1 to TRBJ2-1; D remains ambiguous. Germline CDR1 reads DFQATT; CDR2 reads SNEGSKA (reference sequence). Trimming removed 8 bases from V and 4 bases from J, with 6 bases in between. CDR3 length: 10 residues.

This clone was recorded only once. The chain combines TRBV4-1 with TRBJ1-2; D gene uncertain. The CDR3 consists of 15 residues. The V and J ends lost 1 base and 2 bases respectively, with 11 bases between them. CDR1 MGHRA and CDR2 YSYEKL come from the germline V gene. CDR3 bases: TGCGCCAGCAGCCAAGGGGTGCTAGGAAACTATGGCTACACCTTC. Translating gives CASSQGVLGNYGYTF.

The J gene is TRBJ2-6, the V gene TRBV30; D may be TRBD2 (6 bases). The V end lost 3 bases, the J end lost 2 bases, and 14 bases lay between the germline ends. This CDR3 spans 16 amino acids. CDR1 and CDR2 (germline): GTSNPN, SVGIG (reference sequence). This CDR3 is CAWSPPSGAGANVLTF. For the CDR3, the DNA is TGTGCCTGGAGCCCTCCCTCGGGGGCTGGGGCCAACGTCCTGACTTTC. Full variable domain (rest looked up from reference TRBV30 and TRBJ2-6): SQTIHQWPATLVQPVGSPLSLECTVEGTSNPNLYWYRQAAGRGLQLLFYSVGIGQISSEVPQNLSASRPQDRQFILSSKKLLLSDSGFYLCAWSPPSGAGANVLTFGAGSRLTVL.

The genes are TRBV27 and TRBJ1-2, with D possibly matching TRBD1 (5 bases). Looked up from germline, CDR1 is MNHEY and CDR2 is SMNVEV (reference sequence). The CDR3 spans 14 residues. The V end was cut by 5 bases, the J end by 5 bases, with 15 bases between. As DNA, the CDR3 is TGTGCCAGCAGTGGCGCAGGGTTTATGTATGGCTACACCTTC. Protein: CASSGAGFMYGYTF.

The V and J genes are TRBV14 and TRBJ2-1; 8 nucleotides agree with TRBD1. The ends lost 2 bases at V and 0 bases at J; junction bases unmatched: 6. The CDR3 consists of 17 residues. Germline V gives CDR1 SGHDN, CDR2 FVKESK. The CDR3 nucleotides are TGTGCCAGCAGCCAACTACTCACAGGGGGCTCCTACAATGAGCAGTTCTTC. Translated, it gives CASSQLLTGGSYNEQFF.

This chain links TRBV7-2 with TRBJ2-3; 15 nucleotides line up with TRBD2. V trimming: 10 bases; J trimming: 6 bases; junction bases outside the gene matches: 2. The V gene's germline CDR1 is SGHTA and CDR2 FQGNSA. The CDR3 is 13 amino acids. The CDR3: CATGTSGRDTQYF. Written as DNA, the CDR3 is TGTGCCACAGGGACTAGCGGGAGGGATACGCAGTATTTT.

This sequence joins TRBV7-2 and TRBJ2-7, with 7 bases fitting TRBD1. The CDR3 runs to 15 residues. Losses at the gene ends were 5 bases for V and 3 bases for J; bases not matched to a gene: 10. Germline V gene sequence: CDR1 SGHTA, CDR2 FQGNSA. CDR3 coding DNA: TGTGCCAGCAGCCTAACCTGGGACAGTTTCTACGAGCAGTACTTC. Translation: CASSLTWDSFYEQYF.